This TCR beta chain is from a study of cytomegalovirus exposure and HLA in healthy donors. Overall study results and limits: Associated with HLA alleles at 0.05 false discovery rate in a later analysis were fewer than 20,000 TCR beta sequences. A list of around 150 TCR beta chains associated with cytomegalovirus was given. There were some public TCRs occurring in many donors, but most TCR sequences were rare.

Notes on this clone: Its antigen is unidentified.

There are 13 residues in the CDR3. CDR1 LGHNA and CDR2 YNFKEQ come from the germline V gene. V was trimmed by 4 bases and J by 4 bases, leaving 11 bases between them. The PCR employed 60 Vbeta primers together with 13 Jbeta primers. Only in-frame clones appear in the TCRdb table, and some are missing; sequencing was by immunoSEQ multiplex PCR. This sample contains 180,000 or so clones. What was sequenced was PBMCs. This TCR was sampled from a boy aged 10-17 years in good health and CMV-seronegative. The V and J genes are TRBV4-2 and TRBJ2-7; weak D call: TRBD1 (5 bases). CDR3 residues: CASSPRREYEQYF. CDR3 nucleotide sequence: TGTGCCAGCAGCCCGCGCAGGGAATACGAGCAGTACTTC.